The 8 T cell receptor beta chains below all came from one sample that was sequenced in a study of blood T cell repertoires in COVID-19. Profiling relied on immunoSEQ multiplex PCR, and the TCRdb table lists in-frame clones only, not all of them. The repertoire holds 200,000 to 300,000 clones, about nine tenths seen once, with roughly 1.6% in the top ten. Sequenced: peripheral blood. The source is a woman in her sixties who had recovered from COVID-19.

The V call is TRBV3-1 (or the pseudogene TRBV3-2), the J call TRBJ2-7, with 9 nucleotides matching TRBD2. V was clipped by 0 bases and J by 5 bases; unmatched bases: 5. The CDR3 has 15 amino acids. Per the germline V gene, CDR1 is LGHDT and CDR2 is YNNKEL (reference sequence). The CDR3 here is CASSQDASGVHEQYF. For the CDR3, the DNA is TGTGCCAGCAGCCAAGATGCTAGCGGGGTTCACGAGCAGTACTTC.

The chain carries TRBV5-1 and TRBJ2-6; 9 nucleotides match TRBD1. This CDR3 is built from 18 residues. From germline, CDR1 is SGHRS and CDR2 YFSETQ. V shed 4 bases and J 4 bases; nucleotides not matched to a gene: 12. The CDR3 DNA follows: TGCGCCAGCAGCCGGACGGGACAGGGAGGGTCCGGGGCCAACGTCCTGACTTTC. It encodes CASSRTGQGGSGANVLTF.

This clone was found once. As DNA, the CDR3 is TGTGCCAGCAGCGGGAACAGGGGGTATAATGGCTACACCTTC. Translating gives CASSGNRGYNGYTF. The chain combines TRBV7-9 with TRBJ1-2; TRBD1 matches 8 bases. The length of the CDR3 is 14 residues. V lost 5 bases and J lost 6; bases outside the gene matches: 8. Per the germline V gene, CDR1 is SEHNR and CDR2 is FQNEAQ (reference sequence).

V is TRBV2 and J is TRBJ1-2; possible D gene TRBD1, 6 bases. V shed 9 bases and J shed 9 bases, with 17 bases lying between them. CDR1 is SNHLY and CDR2 is FYNNEI in the germline V gene. This CDR3 contains 12 residues. The CDR3 loop is CARDRTYSRYTF. The CDR3 bases are TGTGCCAGGGACAGAACCTATTCGCGCTACACCTTC.

V and J are TRBV27 and TRBJ2-7; the D gene is possibly TRBD1 (5 bases). Per germline, CDR1 MNHEY and CDR2 SMNVEV (reference sequence). The CDR3 length is 14 residues. V was cut by 2 bases and J by 4 bases, with 12 bases left in between. CDR3 loop: CASSLVQGVYEQYF. The CDR3 nucleotides read TGTGCCAGCAGTTTAGTTCAGGGTGTGTACGAGCAGTACTTC.

In this sample, this clone turned up once. This chain uses TRBV6-5 with TRBJ1-1; 7 nucleotides agree with TRBD1. The CDR3 has 15 amino acids. Germline loops: CDR1 MNHEY, CDR2 SVGAGI. V was pared by 5 bases and J by 2 bases, with 8 bases of the junction left unmatched. CDR3 residues: CASSRPRGGNTEAFF. DNA of the CDR3: TGTGCCAGCAGTCGCCCGCGAGGGGGCAACACTGAAGCTTTCTTT.

The gene calls are TRBV3-1 (or the pseudogene TRBV3-2) and TRBJ2-7; D may be TRBD1 (5 bases). The CDR3 has 17 residues. CDR1 is LGHDT, CDR2 YNNKEL, per germline (reference sequence). With 0 bases removed from V and 0 bases from J, the gap between germline ends came to 15 bases. CDR3 in amino acids: CASSQDTPDIYSYEQYF. The DNA of the CDR3 is TGTGCCAGCAGCCAAGATACCCCGGACATCTACTCCTACGAGCAGTACTTC.

This chain connects TRBV6-6 to TRBJ1-1; 10 nucleotides agree with TRBD1. V was clipped by 5 bases and J by 7 bases; unmatched bases: 7. This CDR3 spans 14 amino acids. Germline loops: CDR1 MNHNY, CDR2 SVGAGI (reference sequence). This CDR3 is CASSDRGRGNEAFF. The CDR3 DNA reads as TGTGCCAGCAGTGACAGGGGGCGCGGAAATGAAGCTTTCTTT.